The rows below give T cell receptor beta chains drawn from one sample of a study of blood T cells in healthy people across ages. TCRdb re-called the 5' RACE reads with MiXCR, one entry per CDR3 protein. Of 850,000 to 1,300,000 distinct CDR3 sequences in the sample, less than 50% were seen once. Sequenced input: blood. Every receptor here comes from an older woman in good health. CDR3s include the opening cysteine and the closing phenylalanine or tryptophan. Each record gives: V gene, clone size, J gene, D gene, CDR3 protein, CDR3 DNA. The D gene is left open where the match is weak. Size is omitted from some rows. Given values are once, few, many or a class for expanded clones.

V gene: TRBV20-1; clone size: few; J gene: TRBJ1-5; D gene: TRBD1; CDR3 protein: CSARDRAPRTGTGALQPQHF; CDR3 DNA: TGCAGTGCTAGAGACCGCGCACCCAGAACCGGGACAGGGGCTTTGCAGCCCCAGCATTTT
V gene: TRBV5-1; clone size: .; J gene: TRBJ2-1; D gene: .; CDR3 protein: CASSTEGESYSEQFF; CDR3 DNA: TGCGCCAGCAGTACGGAGGGAGAGTCCTACAGTGAGCAGTTCTTC
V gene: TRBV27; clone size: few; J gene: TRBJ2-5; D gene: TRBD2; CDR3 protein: CASSFSGGYQETQYF; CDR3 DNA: TGTGCCAGCAGTTTTAGCGGGGGCTACCAAGAGACCCAGTACTTC
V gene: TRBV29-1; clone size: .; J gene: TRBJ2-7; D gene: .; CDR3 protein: CSGGWAAEQYF; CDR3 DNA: TGCAGCGGAGGATGGGCGGCCGAGCAGTACTTC
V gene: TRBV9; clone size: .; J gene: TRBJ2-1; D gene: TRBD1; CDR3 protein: CASSLPGPGGNEQFF; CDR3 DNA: TGTGCCAGCAGCCTCCCGGGGCCAGGGGGCAATGAGCAGTTCTTC
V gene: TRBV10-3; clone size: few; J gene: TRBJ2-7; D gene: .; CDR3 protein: CAISVGDREQYF; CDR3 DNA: TGTGCCATCAGTGTCGGGGATAGGGAGCAGTACTTC
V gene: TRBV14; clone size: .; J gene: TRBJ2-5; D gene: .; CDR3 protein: CASSQDALPGHPRVETQYF; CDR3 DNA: TGTGCCAGCAGCCAAGATGCCCTTCCGGGACACCCCCGAGTGGAGACCCAGTACTTC
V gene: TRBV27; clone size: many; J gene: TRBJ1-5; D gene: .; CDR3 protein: CASSLEGRSYQPQHF; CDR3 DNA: TGTGCCAGCAGTTTGGAGGGGAGATCATATCAGCCCCAGCATTTT
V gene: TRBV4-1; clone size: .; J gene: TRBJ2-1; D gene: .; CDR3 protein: CASSLKIPKMGYNEQFF; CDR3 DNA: TGCGCCAGCAGCCTCAAAATTCCCAAGATGGGCTACAATGAGCAGTTCTTC
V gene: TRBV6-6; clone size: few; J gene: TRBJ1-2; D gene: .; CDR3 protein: CASSYDRAGYTF; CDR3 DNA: TGTGCCAGCAGTTACGATCGGGCCGGCTACACCTTC
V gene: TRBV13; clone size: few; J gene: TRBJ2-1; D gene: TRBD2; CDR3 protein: CASSTGLAGLYNEQFF; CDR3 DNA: TGTGCCAGCAGCACAGGACTAGCGGGACTCTACAATGAGCAGTTCTTC
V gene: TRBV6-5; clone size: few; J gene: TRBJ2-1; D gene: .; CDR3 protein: CASSYGANEQFF; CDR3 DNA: TGTGCCAGCAGCTATGGGGCAAACGAGCAGTTCTTC
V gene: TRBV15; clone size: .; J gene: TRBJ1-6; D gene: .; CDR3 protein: CATSRDRGARNSPLHF; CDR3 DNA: TGTGCCACCAGCAGAGATCGGGGGGCGCGTAATTCACCCCTCCACTTT
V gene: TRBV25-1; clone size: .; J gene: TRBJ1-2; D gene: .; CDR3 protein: CASSEQAYSGYTF; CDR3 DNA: TGTGCCAGCAGTGAACAGGCTTATAGTGGCTACACCTTC
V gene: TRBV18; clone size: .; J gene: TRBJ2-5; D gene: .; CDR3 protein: CASSPKPGDLETQYF; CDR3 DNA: TGTGCCAGCTCACCAAAGCCCGGAGACCTGGAGACCCAGTACTTC
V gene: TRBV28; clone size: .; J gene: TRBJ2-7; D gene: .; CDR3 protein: CASSFFLGASYEQYF; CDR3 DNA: TGTGCCAGCAGTTTTTTTCTGGGGGCCTCCTACGAGCAGTACTTC
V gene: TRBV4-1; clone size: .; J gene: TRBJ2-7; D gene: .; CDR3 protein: CASSHRALGEQYF; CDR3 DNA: TGCGCCAGCAGCCACAGGGCCTTAGGGGAGCAGTACTTC
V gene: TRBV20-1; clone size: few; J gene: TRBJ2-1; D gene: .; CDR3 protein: CSARVGAYNEQFF; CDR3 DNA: TGCAGTGCTAGAGTAGGGGCCTACAATGAGCAGTTCTTC
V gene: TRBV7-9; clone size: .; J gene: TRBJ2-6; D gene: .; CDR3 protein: CASSLITGANVLTF; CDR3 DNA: TGTGCCAGCAGCTTAATTACTGGGGCCAACGTCCTGACTTTC
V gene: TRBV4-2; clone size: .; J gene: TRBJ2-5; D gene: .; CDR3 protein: CASSQEGTLTGQETQYF; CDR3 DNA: TGTGCCAGCAGCCAAGAAGGGACGTTGACGGGGCAAGAGACCCAGTACTTC
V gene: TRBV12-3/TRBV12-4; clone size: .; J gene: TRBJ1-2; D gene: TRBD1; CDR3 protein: CASSENDRGSNYGYTF; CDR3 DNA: TGTGCCAGCAGTGAGAATGACAGGGGGTCTAACTATGGCTACACCTTC
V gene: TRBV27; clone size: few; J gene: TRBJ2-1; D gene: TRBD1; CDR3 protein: CASSRSPPGQPYNEQFF; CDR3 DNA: TGTGCCAGCAGCCGAAGTCCCCCGGGACAGCCCTACAATGAGCAGTTCTTC
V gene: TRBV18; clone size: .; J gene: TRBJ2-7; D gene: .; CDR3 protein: CASSPGQGHSYEQYF; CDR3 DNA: TGTGCCAGCTCACCAGGCCAGGGGCACTCCTACGAGCAGTACTTC
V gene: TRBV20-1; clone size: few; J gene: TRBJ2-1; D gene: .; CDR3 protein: CSARDRQRVYNEQFF; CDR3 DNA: TGCAGTGCTAGAGATCGGCAGCGGGTGTACAATGAGCAGTTCTTC
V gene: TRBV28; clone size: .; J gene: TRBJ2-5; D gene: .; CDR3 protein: CASSLSGKMLETQYF; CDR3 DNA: TGTGCCAGCAGTCTCAGTGGCAAGATGTTAGAGACCCAGTACTTC
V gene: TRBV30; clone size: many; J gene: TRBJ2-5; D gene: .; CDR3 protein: CACRGTRGETQYF; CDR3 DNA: TGTGCCTGCAGGGGAACGAGGGGAGAGACCCAGTACTTC
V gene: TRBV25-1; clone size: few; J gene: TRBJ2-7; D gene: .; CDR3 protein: CASSEGGGPYEQYF; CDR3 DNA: TGTGCCAGCAGTGAGGGGGGGGGCCCCTACGAGCAGTACTTC
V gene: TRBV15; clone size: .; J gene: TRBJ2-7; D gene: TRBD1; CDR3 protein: CATSRRNRGSSYEQYF; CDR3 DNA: TGTGCCACCAGCAGGCGAAACAGGGGAAGCTCCTACGAGCAGTACTTC
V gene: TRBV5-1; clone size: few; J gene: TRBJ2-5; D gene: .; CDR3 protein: CASSAEAPIPGETQYF; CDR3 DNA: TGCGCCAGCAGCGCAGAGGCTCCAATCCCGGGAGAGACCCAGTACTTC
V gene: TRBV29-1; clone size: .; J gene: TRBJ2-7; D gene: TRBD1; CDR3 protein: CSVEPPGGYEQYF; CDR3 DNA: TGCAGCGTTGAACCCCCAGGGGGCTACGAGCAGTACTTC
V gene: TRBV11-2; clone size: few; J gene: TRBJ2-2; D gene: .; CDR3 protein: CASSAQGLGELFF; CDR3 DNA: TGTGCCAGCAGCGCACAGGGTTTAGGGGAGCTGTTTTTT
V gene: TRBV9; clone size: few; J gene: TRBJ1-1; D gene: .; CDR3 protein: CASSVEQGGTEAFF; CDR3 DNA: TGTGCCAGCAGCGTGGAACAGGGAGGGACTGAAGCTTTCTTT
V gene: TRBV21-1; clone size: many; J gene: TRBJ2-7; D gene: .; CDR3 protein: CASSKDPDRIPYEQYF; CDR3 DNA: TGTGCCAGCAGCAAAGACCCGGACAGGATTCCCTACGAGCAGTACTTC
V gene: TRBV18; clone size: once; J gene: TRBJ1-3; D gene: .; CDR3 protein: CASSPLHGPGNTIYF; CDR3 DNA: TGTGCCAGCTCACCACTTCACGGGCCTGGAAACACCATATATTTT
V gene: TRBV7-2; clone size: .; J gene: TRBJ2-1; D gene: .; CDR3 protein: CASSLAGGRPYNEQFF; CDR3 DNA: TGTGCCAGCAGCTTAGCGGGGGGACGCCCCTACAATGAGCAGTTCTTC